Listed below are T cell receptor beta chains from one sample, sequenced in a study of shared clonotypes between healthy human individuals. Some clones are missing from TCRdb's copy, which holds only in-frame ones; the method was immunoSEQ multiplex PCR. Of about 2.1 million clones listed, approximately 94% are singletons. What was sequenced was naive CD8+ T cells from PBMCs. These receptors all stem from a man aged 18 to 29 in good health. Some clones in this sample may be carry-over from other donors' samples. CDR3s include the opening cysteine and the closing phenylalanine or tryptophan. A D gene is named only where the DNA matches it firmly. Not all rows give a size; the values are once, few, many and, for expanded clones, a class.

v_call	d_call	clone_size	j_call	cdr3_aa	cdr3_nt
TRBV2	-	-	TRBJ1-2	CASSEFYSNYGYTF	TGTGCCAGCAGTGAGTTTTACAGTAACTATGGCTACACCTTC
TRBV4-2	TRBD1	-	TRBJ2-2	CASSQDDRGHYTGELFF	TGTGCCAGCAGCCAAGATGACAGGGGCCACTACACCGGGGAGCTGTTTTTT
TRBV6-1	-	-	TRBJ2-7	CASETGRDDYEQYF	TGTGCCAGCGAAACAGGTCGAGATGACTACGAGCAGTACTTC
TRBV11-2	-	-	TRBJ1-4	CASSLNPVGRVNEKLFF	TGTGCCAGCAGCTTAAATCCGGTGGGGCGGGTTAATGAAAAACTGTTTTTT
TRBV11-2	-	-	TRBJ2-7	CASSLVDQPRWEQYF	TGTGCCAGCAGCTTAGTTGACCAGCCCCGGTGGGAGCAGTACTTC
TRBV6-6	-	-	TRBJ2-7	CASREQQDPYEQYF	TGTGCCAGCAGGGAACAACAGGATCCATACGAGCAGTACTTC
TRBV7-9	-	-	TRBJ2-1	CASSFDDNEQFF	TGTGCCAGCAGCTTCGACGACAATGAGCAGTTCTTC
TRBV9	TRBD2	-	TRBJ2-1	CASSVTSGSPYNEQFF	TGTGCCAGCAGCGTAACTAGCGGGAGTCCATACAATGAGCAGTTCTTC
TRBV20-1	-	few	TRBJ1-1	CSAISNTEAFF	TGCAGTGCTATTTCTAACACTGAAGCTTTCTTT
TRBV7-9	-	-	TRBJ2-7	CASSQSGYEQYF	TGTGCCAGCAGCCAATCCGGCTACGAGCAGTACTTC
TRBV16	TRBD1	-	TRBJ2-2	CASSQSPGGSTGELFF	TGTGCCAGCAGCCAATCCCCAGGGGGCAGCACCGGGGAGCTGTTTTTT
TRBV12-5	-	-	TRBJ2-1	CASGLGGDSYNEQFF	TGTGCTAGTGGTTTGGGCGGGGACAGTTACAATGAGCAGTTCTTC
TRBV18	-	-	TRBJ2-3	CASSPGGAPSTDTQYF	TGTGCCAGCTCACCTGGCGGTGCCCCTAGCACAGATACGCAGTATTTT
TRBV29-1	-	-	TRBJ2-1	CSVEGTEGIDEQFF	TGCAGCGTTGAAGGAACGGAAGGGATCGATGAGCAGTTCTTC